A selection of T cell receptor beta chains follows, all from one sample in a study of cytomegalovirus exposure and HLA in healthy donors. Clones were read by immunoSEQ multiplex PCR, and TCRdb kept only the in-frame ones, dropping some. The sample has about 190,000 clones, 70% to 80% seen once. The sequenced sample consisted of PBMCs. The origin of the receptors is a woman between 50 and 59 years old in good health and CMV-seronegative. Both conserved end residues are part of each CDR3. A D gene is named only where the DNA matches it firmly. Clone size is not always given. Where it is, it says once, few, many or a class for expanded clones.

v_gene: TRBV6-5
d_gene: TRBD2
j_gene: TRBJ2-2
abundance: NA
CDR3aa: CASRGTRGTGELFF
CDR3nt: TGTGCCAGCAGGGGGACTAGGGGGACCGGGGAGCTGTTTTTT

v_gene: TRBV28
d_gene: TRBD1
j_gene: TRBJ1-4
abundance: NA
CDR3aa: CASSFTPRGLGEKLFF
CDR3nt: TGTGCCAGCAGTTTCACACCCAGGGGGCTAGGAGAAAAACTGTTTTTT

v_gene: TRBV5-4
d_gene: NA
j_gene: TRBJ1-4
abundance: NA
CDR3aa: CASSLNINEKLFF
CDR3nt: TGTGCCAGCAGCTTGAATATTAATGAAAAACTGTTTTTT

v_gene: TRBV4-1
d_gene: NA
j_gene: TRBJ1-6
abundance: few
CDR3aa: CASSPWGGSPLHF
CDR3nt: TGCGCCAGCAGCCCTTGGGGGGGTTCACCCCTCCACTTT

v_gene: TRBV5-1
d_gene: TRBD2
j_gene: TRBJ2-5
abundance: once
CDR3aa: CASSGLAQETQYF
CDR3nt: TGCGCCAGCAGCGGACTAGCCCAAGAGACCCAGTACTTC

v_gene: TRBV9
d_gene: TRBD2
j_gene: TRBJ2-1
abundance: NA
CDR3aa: CASSVGLADVPPNEQFF
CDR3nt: TGTGCCAGCAGCGTAGGACTAGCGGACGTGCCCCCCAATGAGCAGTTCTTC

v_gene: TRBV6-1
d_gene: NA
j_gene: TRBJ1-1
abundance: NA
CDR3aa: CASKRGPTNTEAFF
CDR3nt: TGTGCCAGCAAGAGAGGGCCAACGAACACTGAAGCTTTCTTT

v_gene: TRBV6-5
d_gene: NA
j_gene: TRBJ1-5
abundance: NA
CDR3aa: CASSGEWRQPQHF
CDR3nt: TGTGCCAGCAGTGGGGAGTGGCGTCAGCCCCAGCATTTT

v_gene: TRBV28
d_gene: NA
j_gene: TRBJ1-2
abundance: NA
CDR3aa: CASSLLGGNYGYTF
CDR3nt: TGTGCCAGCAGTTTATTAGGGGGAAACTATGGCTACACCTTC

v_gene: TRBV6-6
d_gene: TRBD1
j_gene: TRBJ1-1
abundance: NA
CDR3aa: CASSPGNRGPNTEAFF
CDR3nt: TGTGCCAGCAGTCCAGGCAACAGGGGACCGAACACTGAAGCTTTCTTT

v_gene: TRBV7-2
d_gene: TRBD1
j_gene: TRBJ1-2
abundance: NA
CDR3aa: CASSFSTGRKGYTF
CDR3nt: TGTGCCAGCAGCTTTTCGACAGGGAGGAAGGGCTACACCTTC

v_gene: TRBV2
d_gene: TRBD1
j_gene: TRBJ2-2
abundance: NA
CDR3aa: CASSGAVGQGRTGELFF
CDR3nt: TGTGCCAGCAGTGGAGCTGTGGGACAGGGAAGGACCGGGGAGCTGTTTTTT

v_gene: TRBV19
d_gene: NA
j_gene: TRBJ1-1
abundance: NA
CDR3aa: CASSMPFFRVQVVNTEAFF
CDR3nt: TGTGCCAGTAGTATGCCCTTTTTCCGTGTACAGGTGGTGAACACTGAAGCTTTCTTT

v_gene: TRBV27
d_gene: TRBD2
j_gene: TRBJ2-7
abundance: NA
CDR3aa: CASSLGTSGSYEQYF
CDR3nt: TGTGCCAGCAGCCTAGGGACTAGCGGTTCCTACGAGCAGTACTTC

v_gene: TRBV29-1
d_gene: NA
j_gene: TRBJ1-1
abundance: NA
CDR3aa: CSVVPGRGTEAFF
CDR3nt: TGCAGCGTTGTCCCAGGGCGAGGCACTGAAGCTTTCTTT

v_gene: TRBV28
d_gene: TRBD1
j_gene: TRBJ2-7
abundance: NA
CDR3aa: CASSLPGQGTQGEQYF
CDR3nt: TGTGCCAGCAGTTTACCGGGACAGGGGACACAGGGCGAGCAGTACTTC

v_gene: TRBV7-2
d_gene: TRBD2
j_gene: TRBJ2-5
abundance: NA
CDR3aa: CASRAASGVETQYF
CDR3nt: TGTGCCAGCAGAGCGGCTAGCGGGGTTGAGACCCAGTACTTC

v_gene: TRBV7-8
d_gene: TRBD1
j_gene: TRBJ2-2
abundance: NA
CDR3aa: CASSLGGQENTGELFF
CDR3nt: TGTGCCAGCAGCTTAGGGGGACAGGAGAACACCGGGGAGCTGTTTTTT

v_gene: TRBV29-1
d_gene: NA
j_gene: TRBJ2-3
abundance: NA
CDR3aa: CSVDPFRESPGTDTQYF
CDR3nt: TGCAGCGTTGATCCATTTCGGGAGTCCCCCGGGACAGATACGCAGTATTTT

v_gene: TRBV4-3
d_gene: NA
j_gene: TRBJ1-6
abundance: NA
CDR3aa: CASSQVIYSPLHF
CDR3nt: TGCGCCAGCAGCCAAGTAATCTATTCACCCCTCCACTTT

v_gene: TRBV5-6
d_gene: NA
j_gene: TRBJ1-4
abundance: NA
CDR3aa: CASSPPPSTGYLSELFF
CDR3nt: TGTGCCAGCAGTCCACCACCCTCGACAGGATATTTATCAGAACTGTTTTTT

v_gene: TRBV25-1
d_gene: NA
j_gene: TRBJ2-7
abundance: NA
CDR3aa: CASSDSLAGLYEQYF
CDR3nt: TGTGCCAGCAGTGATAGCCTAGCCGGACTGTACGAGCAGTACTTC

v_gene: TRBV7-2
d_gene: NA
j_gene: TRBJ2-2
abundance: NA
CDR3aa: CASSLGSFRARTGELFF
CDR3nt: TGTGCCAGCAGCTTAGGATCCTTCAGGGCCAGGACCGGGGAGCTGTTTTTT